Presented here are 27 T cell receptor beta chains from one specimen sequenced in a study of T cell responses to AZD1222 COVID-19 vaccine. Repertoires were generated with immunoSEQ multiplex PCR, while TCRdb's copy carries only in-frame clones and drops some. Here the sample spans about 67,000 clones, roughly 80% being singletons. Sequenced here: peripheral blood, sampled on day 0 of AZD1222 vaccination. The origin of the receptors is an adult in good health.

The CDR3 loop is CASSLGPTSEDTQYF. The CDR3 DNA sequence: TGTGCCAGCAGTTTAGGGCCCACTAGCGAAGATACGCAGTATTTT. The genes are TRBV28 and TRBJ2-3, with TRBD2 matching 7 bases. This CDR3 is 15 amino acids long. Per the germline V gene, CDR1 is MDHEN and CDR2 is SYDVKM. The trim removed 2 bases at V and 5 bases at J, leaving 7 bases unmatched.

Only a few counts were recorded for this clone. This chain connects TRBV12-3 or TRBV12-4 to TRBJ1-3; no clear D. Trimming took 10 bases from V and 3 from J, leaving 10 bases between them. The CDR3 is 12 residues long. The CDR3, as DNA: TGTGCCACGGACCAACGTGGAAACACCATATATTTT. It specifies CATDQRGNTIYF.

This rearrangement joins TRBV19 to TRBJ1-1; D is ambiguous. From germline, CDR1 is LNHDA and CDR2 SQIVND (reference sequence). The CDR3 totals 14 residues. Trimming took off 7 bases at V and 5 bases at J, with 17 bases between the two ends. The CDR3 protein is CASNRPIMRTEAFF. In DNA form, the CDR3 reads TGTGCCAGTAACCGCCCAATCATGCGAACTGAAGCTTTCTTT.

This chain links TRBV14 with TRBJ1-3; D is perhaps TRBD1 (5 bases). Per germline, CDR1 SGHDN and CDR2 FVKESK. V lost 3 bases and J lost 4, with 16 bases in between. CDR3 size: 16 residues. The CDR3 DNA sequence: TGTGCCAGCAGCCATATCGGGAAACAGGCAGGAAACACCATATATTTT. Protein sequence: CASSHIGKQAGNTIYF.

V usage is TRBV7-8 and J usage is TRBJ1-2; D gene ambiguous. The V end lost 2 bases, the J end lost 8 bases, and 36 bases lay between the germline ends. CDR1 SGHVS and CDR2 FQNEAQ come from the germline V gene. The CDR3 runs 21 residues. The CDR3 region has the DNA TGTGCCAGCAGCTTATCTCGTACCGGTTTCTACTTAACAGCCCTCGTGCGGGGCTACACCTTC. It is translated as CASSLSRTGFYLTALVRGYTF.

This clone showed up just once. This chain joins TRBV30 and TRBJ1-6; no firm D call. The CDR3 extends over 14 amino acids. Trimming cost V 5 bases and J 6 bases, with 14 bases left between them. The V gene's germline CDR1 is GTSNPN and CDR2 SVGIG (reference sequence). The DNA of the CDR3 is TGTGCCTGGTCCCTAATGGTTGGTAATTCACCCCTCCACTTT. Amino acids: CAWSLMVGNSPLHF.

The chain recombines TRBV5-1 with TRBJ1-2; the D is unclear. This CDR3 comprises 15 residues. CDR1 is SGHRS, CDR2 YFSETQ, per germline. Trimming removed 0 bases from V and 4 bases from J, with 13 bases in between. CDR3 DNA sequence: TGCGCCAGCAGCTTGGCCGTGAGGTTGACCTATGGCTACACCTTC. Residues: CASSLAVRLTYGYTF.

The chain uses TRBV5-8 and TRBJ2-7; no clear D. Trimming took off 1 base at V and 7 bases at J, with 9 bases between the two ends. The CDR3 consists of 12 residues. CDR1 and CDR2 (germline): SGHTS, YDEGEE. The CDR3 spells CASSLTLREQYF. DNA of the CDR3: TGTGCCAGCAGCTTGACCCTCCGAGAGCAGTACTTC.

V gene TRBV6-5 combines with J gene TRBJ2-7, with 7 bases fitting TRBD1. CDR3 length: 14 residues. V shed 6 bases and J 7 bases; nucleotides not matched to a gene: 12. The germline V gene has CDR1 MNHEY and CDR2 SVGAGI. The CDR3: CASRSPGQRGEQYF. The CDR3 coding sequence is TGTGCCAGCAGGAGTCCGGGACAGCGTGGGGAGCAGTACTTC.

The chain employs TRBV6-4 and TRBJ2-1; TRBD2 aligns across 7 bases. The CDR3 is made up of 14 amino acids. V dropped 2 bases and J dropped 8; count of bases not matched to a gene: 6. The germline CDR1 and CDR2 sequences are MRHNA and SNTAGT. Here the CDR3 reads CASSDRLASDEQFF. The CDR3 DNA reads as TGTGCCAGCAGTGACCGACTAGCTTCTGATGAGCAGTTCTTC.

The chain combines TRBV19 with TRBJ2-7; 12 bases fit TRBD2. The CDR3 has 17 amino acids. The ends lost 3 bases at V and 0 bases at J; junction bases unmatched: 6. CDR1 is LNHDA and CDR2 is SQIVND in the germline V gene (reference sequence). CDR3 sequence reads: CASSIWGLAGDSYEQYF. The CDR3 nucleotides are TGTGCCAGTAGTATCTGGGGACTAGCGGGCGACTCCTACGAGCAGTACTTC.

This chain links TRBV6-1 with TRBJ1-6, with D maybe TRBD1 (6 bases). Deletions cut 8 bases from V and 6 bases from J, with 14 bases between. The CDR3 has 14 residues. Germline CDR1 reads MNHNS; CDR2 reads SASEGT. CDR3 nucleotide sequence: TGTGCCAGCCTTTTACAGGGCCCTAATTCACCCCTCCACTTT. This sequence encodes CASLLQGPNSPLHF.

There are a few counts of this clone. The J gene is TRBJ2-1, the V gene TRBV5-1; D is possibly TRBD2 (6 bases). V shed 2 bases and J shed 0 bases, with 12 bases lying between them. Per the germline V gene, CDR1 is SGHRS and CDR2 is YFSETQ. The CDR3 contains 16 residues. CDR3 amino acids: CASSFGGVGSYNEQFF. The CDR3 nucleotides read TGCGCCAGCAGCTTCGGGGGAGTCGGCTCCTACAATGAGCAGTTCTTC.

The gene calls are TRBV7-2 and TRBJ2-6; D tentatively fits TRBD1 or TRBD2 (5 bases each). Trimming stripped 0 bases from V and 0 bases from J, with 9 bases between. Germline lookup yields CDR1 SGHTA and CDR2 FQGNSA. The CDR3 is 17 amino acids. This CDR3 is CASSLAWGFSGANVLTF. The CDR3 bases are TGTGCCAGCAGCTTAGCGTGGGGGTTCTCTGGGGCCAACGTCCTGACTTTC.

This clone appeared a single time. The chain employs TRBV2 and TRBJ2-1; D not certain. The CDR3 is made up of 12 amino acids. The germline gives CDR1 SNHLY, CDR2 FYNNEI. With 6 bases removed from V and 8 bases from J, the gap between germline ends came to 11 bases. The CDR3 nucleotides read TGTGCCAGCAGGAAGGGTAGTCATGAGCAGTTCTTC. As protein: CASRKGSHEQFF.

The chain carries TRBV6-2 or TRBV6-3 and TRBJ1-5, with D unclear. This CDR3 spans 17 amino acids. The germline CDR1 and CDR2 sequences are MNHEY and SVGEGT. Trimming stripped 2 bases from V and 6 bases from J, with 20 bases between. The CDR3 spells CASSYGYALDSLQPQHF. As DNA, the CDR3 is TGTGCCAGCAGTTACGGATACGCCTTGGATTCCCTTCAGCCCCAGCATTTT.

CDR3 region: CASSLGWGGQPQHF. The CDR3, as DNA: TGTGCCAGCAGTTTAGGTTGGGGGGGACAGCCCCAGCATTTT. The chain joins TRBV28 to TRBJ1-5, with D perhaps matching TRBD1 (5 bases). This CDR3 spans 14 amino acids. Germline CDR1 MDHEN, CDR2 SYDVKM. Trimming stripped 2 bases from V and 7 bases from J, with 12 bases between.

The V gene is TRBV4-3, the J gene TRBJ1-2, with D possibly matching TRBD1 (5 bases). The V end lost 3 bases, the J end lost 3 bases, and 17 bases lay between the germline ends. CDR3 length equals 16 residues. Germline values: CDR1 LGHNA, CDR2 YSLEER. In DNA, the CDR3 is TGCGCCAGCAGCCAGGCCGAAGGGGTTGGGCACTATGGCTACACCTTC. It translates to CASSQAEGVGHYGYTF.

This rearrangement joins TRBV5-1 to TRBJ2-7; possibly TRBD2 for D (6 bases). Trimming took off 4 bases at V and 7 bases at J, with 24 bases between the two ends. Looked up from germline, CDR1 is SGHRS and CDR2 is YFSETQ. The CDR3 loop spans 16 amino acids. CDR3 nucleotide sequence: TGCGCCAGCAGCCCGGACGGCGTGATTCGGGGGAGTGAGCAGTACTTC. Its protein product is CASSPDGVIRGSEQYF.

This clone was seen more than once but under ten times. The chain joins TRBV7-2 to TRBJ1-6, with TRBD1 as a possible D gene (5 bases). The length of the CDR3 is 18 residues. Between the trimmed V and J ends, which lost 4 bases and 0 bases, there was a span of 16 bases. CDR1 and CDR2 from the germline V gene are SGHTA and FQGNSA. For the CDR3, the DNA is TGTGCCAGCAGCTCAACTCCGGGGGGGAGCTCCTATAATTCACCCCTCCACTTT. Translated, it gives CASSSTPGGSSYNSPLHF. The variable domain in full, completed from reference TRBV7-2 and TRBJ1-6, reads GAGVSQSPSNKVTEKGKDVELRCDPISGHTALYWYRQSLGQGLEFLIYFQGNSAPDKSGLPSDRFSAERTGGSVSTLTIQRTQQEDSAVYLCASSSTPGGSSYNSPLHFGNGTRLTVT.

The rearrangement uses TRBV11-2 and TRBJ1-4; D is unresolved. V lost 5 bases, J lost 7 bases, and 11 bases lay in between. Germline assignment: CDR1 SGHAT and CDR2 FQNNGV. The CDR3 runs 13 residues. The CDR3 here is CASSPGRVEKLFF. The DNA of the CDR3 is TGTGCCAGCAGCCCGGGAAGGGTTGAAAAACTGTTTTTT.

The rearrangement joins TRBV3-1 (or the pseudogene TRBV3-2) to TRBJ1-2, with D possibly TRBD1 on 5 matching bases. V lost 2 bases, J lost 2 bases, and 12 bases lay in between. This CDR3 is built from 15 residues. Germline V gene lookup returns CDR1 LGHDT and CDR2 YNNKEL (reference sequence). DNA of the CDR3: TGTGCCAGCAGCCAACTGGGCAGGGCAAACTATGGCTACACCTTC. This codes for CASSQLGRANYGYTF.

V and J are TRBV4-3 and TRBJ1-2, with D hard to call. V was clipped by 4 bases and J by 1 base, with 16 bases between them. The CDR3 has 16 residues. The germline V gene has CDR1 LGHNA and CDR2 YSLEER. The CDR3 sequence is CASSPQTQPLNYGYTF. Here the CDR3 DNA reads TGCGCCAGCAGCCCCCAGACCCAGCCCCTTAACTATGGCTACACCTTC.

This rearrangement joins TRBV18 to TRBJ2-7; no firm D call. The V end was cut by 3 bases, the J end by 1 base, with 13 bases between. The germline gives CDR1 KGHSH, CDR2 LQKENI. The CDR3 consists of 15 residues. Written as DNA, the CDR3 is TGTGCCAGCTCACCTAACCCACAGAGTTCCTACGAGCAGTACTTC. Translation: CASSPNPQSSYEQYF.

V usage is TRBV6-2 or TRBV6-3 and J usage is TRBJ2-1; 8 positions agree with TRBD2. V was pared by 6 bases and J by 9 bases, with 10 bases of the junction left unmatched. The CDR3 runs 14 residues. In germline, CDR1 is MNHEY, CDR2 SVGEGT. The CDR3 coding sequence is TGTGCCAGCAGCCCCTCGCGGCTAGCGGGTGAGCAGTTCTTC. Its protein is CASSPSRLAGEQFF.

Comments on this clone: The junction and the germline gene differ at one end; a read error may be behind it. The chain joins TRBV2 to TRBJ2-3; D is unresolved. The CDR3 covers 13 residues. Per the germline V gene, CDR1 is SNHLY and CDR2 is FYNNEI. CDR3 DNA: TGTGCCAGCAGGGAAGACAGCACAGATACGCAGTATTTT. It is translated as CASREDSTDTQYF.

The chain uses TRBV7-9 and TRBJ2-5; 8 positions agree with TRBD2. The CDR3 is 13 amino acids. The V and J ends lost 1 base and 7 bases, in that order; junction bases with no gene match: 2. Looked up from germline, CDR1 is SEHNR and CDR2 is FQNEAQ (reference sequence). The CDR3, as DNA: TGTGCCAGCAGCTTAGGGCGGGAGGTGACCCAGTACTTC. This sequence encodes CASSLGREVTQYF.